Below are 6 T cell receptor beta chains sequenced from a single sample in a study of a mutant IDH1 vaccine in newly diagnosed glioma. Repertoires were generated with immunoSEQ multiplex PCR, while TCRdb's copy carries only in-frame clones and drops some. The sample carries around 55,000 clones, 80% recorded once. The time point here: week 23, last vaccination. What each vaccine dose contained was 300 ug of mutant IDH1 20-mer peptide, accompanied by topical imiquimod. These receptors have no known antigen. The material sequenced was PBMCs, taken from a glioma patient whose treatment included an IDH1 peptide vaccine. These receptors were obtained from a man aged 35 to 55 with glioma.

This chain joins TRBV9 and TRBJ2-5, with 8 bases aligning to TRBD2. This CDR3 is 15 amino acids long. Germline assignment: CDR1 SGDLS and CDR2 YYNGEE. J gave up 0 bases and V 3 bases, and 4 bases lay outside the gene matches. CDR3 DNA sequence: TGTGCCAGCAGCGGCAGCGGGGGCTACCAAGAGACCCAGTACTTC. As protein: CASSGSGGYQETQYF.

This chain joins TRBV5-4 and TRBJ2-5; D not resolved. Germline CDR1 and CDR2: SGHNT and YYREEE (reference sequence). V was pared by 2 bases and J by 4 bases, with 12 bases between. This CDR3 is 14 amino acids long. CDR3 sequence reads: CASSFNSVLETQYF. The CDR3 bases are TGTGCCAGCAGCTTTAACAGTGTCCTAGAGACCCAGTACTTC.

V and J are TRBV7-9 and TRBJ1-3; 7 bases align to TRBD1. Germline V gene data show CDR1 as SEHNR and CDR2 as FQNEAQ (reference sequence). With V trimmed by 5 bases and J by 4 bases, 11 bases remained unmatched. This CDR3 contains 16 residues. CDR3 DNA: TGTGCCAGCAGCCAATGGTCCGGGACAGCCGGAAACACCATATATTTT. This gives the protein CASSQWSGTAGNTIYF.

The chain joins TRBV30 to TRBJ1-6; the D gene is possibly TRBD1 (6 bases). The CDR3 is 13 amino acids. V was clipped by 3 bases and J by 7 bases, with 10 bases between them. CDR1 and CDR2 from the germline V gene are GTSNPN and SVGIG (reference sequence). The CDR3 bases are TGTGCCTGGAGAGGTCAGGGGAATTCACCCCTCCACTTT. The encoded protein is CAWRGQGNSPLHF.

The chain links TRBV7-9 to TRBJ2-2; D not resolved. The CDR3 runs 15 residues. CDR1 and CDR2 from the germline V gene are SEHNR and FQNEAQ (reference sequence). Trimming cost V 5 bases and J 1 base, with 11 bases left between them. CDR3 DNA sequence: TGTGCCAGCAGCGAGGTCGGTGGGAACACCGGGGAGCTGTTTTTT. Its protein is CASSEVGGNTGELFF.

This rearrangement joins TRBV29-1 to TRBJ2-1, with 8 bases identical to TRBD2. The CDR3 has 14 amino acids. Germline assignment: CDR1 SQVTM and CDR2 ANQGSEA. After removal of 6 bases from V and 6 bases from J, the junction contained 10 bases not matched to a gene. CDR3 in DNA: TGCAGCGTACGGGGGGGGCGTCTACCCAATGAGCAGTTCTTC. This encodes CSVRGGRLPNEQFF.